The source of this TCR beta chain is a study of radiation and T cells in renal cell carcinoma. Whole-study findings and limits: From baseline, blood top tumor clonotypes peaked at 2 weeks post-radiation. No pretreatment tumor biopsies were available for baseline clonotypes.

In the case of this clone: Its antigen is unidentified.

Measured with immunoSEQ multiplex PCR; TCRdb has only the in-frame clones, and not every one. The sample includes tens of thousands of clones, approximately 83% seen only once; the top ten take 6% to 7%. Germline assignment: CDR1 SGHNT and CDR2 YYREEE (reference sequence). This CDR3 spans 13 amino acids. Trimming took off 0 bases at V and 2 bases at J, with 5 bases between the two ends. Time point given: baseline pretreatment blood. The treatment denotes: 15 Gy SBRT to primary tumor, nephrectomy 4 weeks later. Radiation-treated patients gave blood at baseline, week 2 and week 4. This TCR came from a man in his sixties with renal cell carcinoma. Sequenced material: blood, taken from a patient whose treatment included radiotherapy and nephrectomy. The chain joins TRBV5-4 to TRBJ1-2, with no clear D. CDR3 sequence: CASSLEQNYGYTF. CDR3 in DNA: TGTGCCAGCAGCTTGGAACAGAACTATGGCTACACCTTC. The whole variable domain, filled in from reference TRBV5-4 and TRBJ1-2, reads ETGVTQSPTHLIKTRGQQVTLRCSSQSGHNTVSWYQQALGQGPQFIFQYYREEENGRGNFPPRFSGLQFPNYSSELNVNALELDDSALYLCASSLEQNYGYTFGSGTRLTVV.